This T cell receptor (beta chain) stems from a study of CD8+CD57+ T cells in acquired aplastic anemia. Study details: Sorted CD4+ and CD8+ cells yielded around 3.3 ug of DNA on average. General study points: A set of some 28 CD8+ CDR3 sequences was shared between patients and controls, and these sequences appeared highly expressed in patients.

The use of genomic DNA as template underpinned the TCR beta VDJ and CDR3 profiling. TCRdb recomputed calls from the reads with MiXCR, one row per CDR3 protein. The profile shows roughly 220,000 distinct CDR3 sequences, approximately 65% of them singletons. This clonotype occurred many times. Its antigen is not known. Selection for sequencing was limited to patients who had shown CD8+CD57+ cell expansion by flow cytometry. Blood was sampled before the patients had received any therapy. This TCR was sampled from a human donor with aplastic anemia. Sequencing used sorted CD4+, CD8+, or CD8+CD57+ T cells (not recorded which) from PBMCs.

In DNA, the CDR3 is TGTGCCAGCAGTTCCCCCGGGGCTAGAGTACAGTTCGAGCAGTACTTC. It is translated as CASSSPGARVQFEQYF. The chain couples TRBV6-2 or TRBV6-3 to TRBJ2-7; D may correspond to TRBD1 or TRBD2 (5 bases each). The V and J ends lost 4 bases and 6 bases respectively, with 22 bases between them. Germline assignment: CDR1 MNHEY and CDR2 SVGEGT. This CDR3 contains 16 residues.